This TCR beta chain was identified in a study of blood T cell repertoires in COVID-19. The assay was immunoSEQ multiplex PCR, and TCRdb's table has in-frame clones only and misses some. The sample records about 69,000 clones, more than 75% being singletons. The V gene end was trimmed by 6 bases and the J gene end by 7 bases; junction bases not matched to a gene: 7. The CDR3 has 14 amino acids. Germline CDR1 reads MDHEN; CDR2 reads SYDVKM. Source material: peripheral blood. The source of this sequence is a human donor in a cohort sampled during active COVID-19. The rearrangement joins TRBV28 to TRBJ1-4, with 8 bases aligning to TRBD1. DNA for the CDR3: TGTGCCAGCAGCCGACAGGGGCGGGGTGAAAAACTGTTTTTT. This gives the protein CASSRQGRGEKLFF.